These 14 T cell receptor beta chains share one sample of origin, sequenced in a study of shared clonotypes between healthy human individuals. This table comes from immunoSEQ multiplex PCR, and its TCRdb copy is limited to in-frame clones, with some not included. The sample lists approximately 1,500,000 clones, 95% to 99% occurring once. The sequenced material came from naive CD4+ T cells sorted from blood. As for subset: CD45RA+ positively selected. The receptors come from a man aged 30-40 years in good health.

This sequence joins TRBV19 and TRBJ1-5; D unclear. The CDR3 consists of 14 residues. The V and J ends lost 6 bases and 3 bases respectively, with 12 bases between them. Looked up from germline, CDR1 is LNHDA and CDR2 is SQIVND (reference sequence). Here the CDR3 reads CASRDNRFNQPQHF. CDR3 bases: TGTGCCAGTAGAGACAATCGATTCAATCAGCCCCAGCATTTT.

A word on this clone: The same CDR3 is also encoded by other DNA sequences in this sample. The chain combines TRBV2 with TRBJ2-5, with D possibly TRBD1 on 6 matching bases. The CDR3 contains 11 residues. Trimming took off 11 bases at V and 5 bases at J, with 12 bases between the two ends. CDR1 is SNHLY and CDR2 is FYNNEI in the germline V gene. CDR3 loop: CASSQGETQYF. CDR3 sequence (DNA): TGTGCCTCCTCCCAGGGGGAGACCCAGTACTTC.

This rearrangement joins TRBV29-1 to TRBJ2-7; 7 positions match TRBD1. With 7 bases clipped from V and 4 bases from J, the junction kept 7 bases outside the gene matches. The CDR3 length is 12 residues. Germline V gene lookup returns CDR1 SQVTM and CDR2 ANQGSEA. The CDR3 nucleotides read TGCAGCGCCCGGGACAGAAGGTACGAGCAGTACTTC. Translated: CSARDRRYEQYF.

The chain is built from TRBV11-2 and TRBJ2-7; D not resolved. The V gene lost 5 bases and the J gene lost 5 bases, with 10 bases spanning the gap. The CDR3 runs 12 residues. The V gene's germline CDR1 is SGHAT and CDR2 FQNNGV. The CDR3 loop reads CASSRVRHEQYF. The CDR3 region has the DNA TGTGCCAGCAGCCGAGTTCGGCACGAGCAGTACTTC.

The chain employs TRBV27 and TRBJ2-2; 8 bases fit TRBD2. The junction had 9 bases not matched to a gene; V was cut back by 5 bases and J by 7 bases. This CDR3 region has 15 residues. Germline CDR1 and CDR2: MNHEY and SMNVEV (reference sequence). The CDR3 DNA sequence: TGTGCCAGCAGTACGGCGGGAGGATACGGCGGGGAGCTGTTTTTT. As protein: CASSTAGGYGGELFF.

The chain links TRBV6-6 to TRBJ2-1; 8 bases map to TRBD2. CDR1 is MNHNY, CDR2 SVGAGI, per germline (reference sequence). V lost 4 bases, J lost 6 bases, and 8 bases stayed unmatched. The CDR3 runs 15 residues. The CDR3 protein is CASSSTGLAGNEQFF. Here the CDR3 DNA reads TGTGCCAGCAGTTCTACCGGACTAGCCGGCAATGAGCAGTTCTTC.

With regard to this clone: Additional DNA sequences in this sample encode the identical CDR3. This chain connects TRBV20-1 to TRBJ2-2; D is ambiguous. CDR1 DFQATT and CDR2 SNEGSKA come from the germline V gene (reference sequence). The V gene lost 6 bases and the J gene lost 5 bases, with 7 bases spanning the gap. CDR3 length: 11 residues. The CDR3 loop reads CSAGRTGELFF. In nucleotides, the CDR3 is TGCAGTGCCGGTAGGACCGGGGAGCTGTTTTTT.

The chain employs TRBV27 and TRBJ2-1, with no clear D. V was clipped by 4 bases and J by 2 bases, with 3 bases between them. Germline loops: CDR1 MNHEY, CDR2 SMNVEV (reference sequence). The CDR3 is 12 amino acids. CDR3 sequence: CASSSTYNEQFF. CDR3 DNA sequence: TGTGCCAGCAGTTCTACCTACAATGAGCAGTTCTTC.

The chain carries TRBV9 and TRBJ2-1; D gene ambiguous. V was pared by 2 bases and J by 7 bases, with 10 bases between. This CDR3 has 13 amino acids. In germline, CDR1 is SGDLS, CDR2 YYNGEE. The CDR3, as DNA: TGTGCCAGCAGCGTCCGGGTGGGGAATGAGCAGTTCTTC. Translated: CASSVRVGNEQFF.

V is TRBV27 and J is TRBJ2-2; D possibly corresponds to TRBD2 (7 bases). V dropped 3 bases and J dropped 6 bases, with 11 bases sitting between them. Germline-derived CDR1 and CDR2 are MNHEY and SMNVEV (reference sequence). The CDR3 spans 14 residues. CDR3 DNA: TGTGCCAGCAGTTTGGGGGGGCTCCCCGGGGAGCTGTTTTTT. Protein: CASSLGGLPGELFF.

This rearrangement joins TRBV2 to TRBJ2-1; 8 nucleotides agree with TRBD2. Germline CDR1 and CDR2: SNHLY and FYNNEI. Trimming took 2 bases from V and 7 from J; bases not matched to a gene: 7. This CDR3 is built from 15 residues. CDR3 in amino acids: CASSELGRAGNEQFF. Here the CDR3 DNA reads TGTGCCAGCAGTGAACTCGGGAGGGCTGGAAATGAGCAGTTCTTC.

This sequence joins TRBV9 and TRBJ2-1; 7 nucleotides match TRBD2. CDR3 length equals 15 residues. CDR1 is SGDLS and CDR2 is YYNGEE in the germline V gene. Trimming cost V 4 bases and J 0 bases; bases outside gene matches: 4. CDR3 residues: CASSPRESSYNEQFF. The CDR3 DNA reads as TGTGCCAGCAGCCCGCGGGAGAGCTCCTACAATGAGCAGTTCTTC.

This rearrangement joins TRBV28 to TRBJ1-2; D unclear. The CDR3 spans 13 residues. Trimming pared 2 bases from V and 4 bases from J, leaving 8 bases between. Germline V gene sequence: CDR1 MDHEN, CDR2 SYDVKM. CDR3 sequence reads: CASSLGPIYGYTF. CDR3 DNA sequence: TGTGCCAGCAGTTTAGGTCCGATCTATGGCTACACCTTC.

The rearrangement links TRBV2 to TRBJ2-3; no reliable D call. Per the germline V gene, CDR1 is SNHLY and CDR2 is FYNNEI. This CDR3 spans 11 amino acids. V was shortened by 5 bases and J by 7 bases, with 7 bases between the two germline ends. The CDR3 sequence is CASSSDYTQYF. Here the CDR3 DNA reads TGTGCCAGCAGTAGCGATTATACGCAGTATTTT.